The 19 T cell receptor beta chains listed next were all sequenced from one sample in a study of graft-versus-host responses after intestinal transplantation. Antigens of these TCRs are unknown. Sequencing was performed with immunoSEQ multiplex PCR; in TCRdb, only in-frame clones are kept and a portion is missing. Altogether roughly 120,000 clones are present, approximately 94% being singletons, with the ten largest covering 0.23%. Here the sequenced sample was unstimulated CD4+ T cells sorted from spleen or lymph node cells, taken before transplant. These receptor sequences come from a human donor who was the organ donor for an intestinal transplant.

The chain employs TRBV7-3 and TRBJ1-1, with 10 bases lining up with TRBD1. V shed 5 bases and J 5 bases; nucleotides not matched to a gene: 2. This CDR3 spans 13 amino acids. Germline CDR1 and CDR2: SGHTA and FQGTGA. As DNA, the CDR3 is TGTGCCAGCAGCAGGACAGGGGGGACTGAAGCTTTCTTT. This encodes CASSRTGGTEAFF.

The chain is built from TRBV6-5 and TRBJ1-1, with unresolved D. CDR1 and CDR2 (germline): MNHEY, SVGAGI. Trimming cost V 5 bases and J 9 bases, with 7 bases left between them. This CDR3 spans 10 amino acids. As DNA, the CDR3 is TGTGCCAGCAGTAGGGAAAAAGCTTTCTTT. Its translation: CASSREKAFF.

This clone showed up just once. This sequence joins TRBV9 and TRBJ2-1; D remains unclear. Germline lookup yields CDR1 SGDLS and CDR2 YYNGEE. This CDR3 has 14 amino acids. Trimming stripped 1 base from V and 8 bases from J, with 13 bases between. In DNA, the CDR3 is TGTGCCAGCAGCGTACCGAACCTCGGACATGAGCAGTTCTTC. Its translation is CASSVPNLGHEQFF.

The CDR3 nucleotides are TGCAGCGATAAGGAAAATAACTATGGCTACACCTTC. This encodes CSDKENNYGYTF. The gene calls are TRBV29-1 and TRBJ1-2, with D unclear. Germline V lookup: CDR1 SQVTM, CDR2 ANQGSEA. The CDR3 extends over 12 amino acids. V lost 7 bases to trimming and J lost 1 base, with 10 bases between them.

The V call is TRBV28, the J call TRBJ2-3; D not resolved. This CDR3 has 12 residues. From germline, CDR1 is MDHEN and CDR2 SYDVKM. V was shortened by 2 bases and J by 4 bases, with 4 bases between the two germline ends. In DNA form, the CDR3 reads TGTGCCAGCAGTTTAGCGGCAGATACGCAGTATTTT. Protein product: CASSLAADTQYF.

This clone turned up a few times. The V gene is TRBV5-5, the J gene TRBJ2-5; tentative D call: TRBD1 (5 bases). Judging by the DNA end, TRBJ2-7 fits better; the J call may be wrong. This CDR3 spans 14 amino acids. The germline gives CDR1 SGHKS, CDR2 YYEKEE (reference sequence). This chain's CDR3 is CASSLEPGRGEQYF. DNA for the CDR3: TGTGCCAGCAGCTTGGAGCCAGGGCGAGGCGAGCAGTACTTC.

CDR3 nucleotide sequence: TGTGCCAGCAGTTCAGACACCCACAGGGGGCGCGGCTACACCTTC. This translates into CASSSDTHRGRGYTF. The chain recombines TRBV28 with TRBJ1-2, with 9 bases identical to TRBD1. The V and J ends lost 4 bases and 8 bases, in that order; junction bases with no gene match: 11. The germline V gene encodes CDR1 MDHEN and CDR2 SYDVKM. There are 15 residues in the CDR3.

This rearrangement joins TRBV11-3 to TRBJ2-2; D remains ambiguous. This CDR3 spans 15 amino acids. The V end was cut by 0 bases, the J end by 6 bases, with 11 bases between. The germline V gene encodes CDR1 SGHNT and CDR2 YENEEA. This chain's CDR3 is CASSLDWTLPGELFF. CDR3 DNA sequence: TGTGCCAGCAGCTTAGATTGGACGCTCCCCGGGGAGCTGTTTTTT.

This clone was observed a handful of times. This chain connects TRBV6-1 to TRBJ2-7, with TRBD1 matching 11 bases. The germline V gene encodes CDR1 MNHNS and CDR2 SASEGT. The CDR3 spans 15 residues. Losses at the gene ends were 2 bases for V and 3 bases for J; bases not matched to a gene: 3. Here the CDR3 DNA reads TGTGCCAGCAGTGAAAGGGGGACAGGGGGCTACGAGCAGTACTTC. Its translation: CASSERGTGGYEQYF.

V usage is TRBV2 and J usage is TRBJ2-2; D is ambiguous. CDR3 length: 14 amino acids. Germline values: CDR1 SNHLY, CDR2 FYNNEI. V lost 7 bases, J lost 4 bases, and 13 bases lay in between. The CDR3 sequence is CASKVTHATGELFF. DNA for the CDR3: TGTGCCAGCAAAGTTACCCACGCCACCGGGGAGCTGTTTTTT.

This chain uses TRBV27 with TRBJ1-1; a possible D gene is TRBD1 (5 bases). CDR1 MNHEY and CDR2 SMNVEV come from the germline V gene (reference sequence). The CDR3 covers 16 residues. Between the trimmed V and J ends, which lost 3 bases and 0 bases, there was a span of 14 bases. The CDR3 spells CASSLGREGLNTEAFF. The CDR3 DNA reads as TGTGCCAGCAGTTTGGGCAGGGAAGGGCTGAACACTGAAGCTTTCTTT.

V usage is TRBV6-1 and J usage is TRBJ1-5, with a possible D match to TRBD1 (6 bases). CDR1 is MNHNS and CDR2 is SASEGT in the germline V gene. V was cut by 6 bases and J by 0 bases, with 6 bases left in between. The CDR3 covers 13 residues. CDR3 loop: CASRQGSNQPQHF. CDR3 nucleotides: TGTGCCAGCAGACAGGGTAGCAATCAGCCCCAGCATTTT.

The chain carries TRBV7-9 and TRBJ1-1; a possible D gene is TRBD1 (5 bases). From germline, CDR1 is SEHNR and CDR2 FQNEAQ (reference sequence). Deletions cut 2 bases from V and 6 bases from J, with 13 bases between. This CDR3 has 14 residues. CDR3 protein: CASSLSGLTAEAFF. For the CDR3, the DNA is TGTGCCAGCAGCTTATCGGGGCTTACGGCTGAAGCTTTCTTT.

This chain joins TRBV15 and TRBJ2-3; no clear D. Germline V CDR1 and CDR2: LNHNV, YYDKDF (reference sequence). The CDR3 spans 14 residues. V dropped 5 bases and J dropped 2 bases, with 11 bases sitting between them. The CDR3 DNA reads as TGTGCCACCAGCCCCCTCCGGGCCACAGATACGCAGTATTTT. This encodes CATSPLRATDTQYF. The whole variable domain, remainder taken from reference TRBV15 and TRBJ2-3, is DAMVIQNPRYQVTQFGKPVTLSCSQTLNHNVMYWYQQKSSQAPKLLFHYYDKDFNNEADTPDNFQSRRPNTSFCFLDIRSPGLGDTAMYLCATSPLRATDTQYFGPGTRLTVL.

V gene TRBV28 combines with J gene TRBJ2-1; tentatively, D is TRBD1 or TRBD2 (5 bases each). The CDR3 sequence is 14 residues long. Germline V lookup: CDR1 MDHEN, CDR2 SYDVKM. V was clipped by 8 bases and J by 8 bases, with 19 bases between them. The CDR3 DNA is TGTGCCAGCTCTTCTGGGGCTAGGCGGGATGAGCAGTTCTTC. This translates into CASSSGARRDEQFF.

The gene calls are TRBV28 and TRBJ2-7; tentative D call: TRBD2 (6 bases). The CDR3 consists of 14 residues. Trimming stripped 0 bases from V and 7 bases from J, with 13 bases between. Germline lookup yields CDR1 MDHEN and CDR2 SYDVKM. The CDR3 protein is CASSLWREGREQYF. For the CDR3, the DNA is TGTGCCAGCAGTTTATGGCGGGAAGGTCGGGAGCAGTACTTC. The variable domain in full, with the rest retrieved from reference TRBV28 and TRBJ2-7, is DVKVTQSSRYLVKRTGEKVFLECVQDMDHENMFWYRQDPGLGLRLIYFSYDVKMKEKGDIPEGYSVSREKKERFSLILESASTNQTSMYLCASSLWREGREQYFGPGTRLTVT.

The chain employs TRBV9 and TRBJ1-2; the match to TRBD1 covers 8 bases. Germline CDR1 SGDLS, CDR2 YYNGEE. The CDR3 sequence is 14 residues long. Trimming removed 4 bases from V and 4 bases from J; junction bases left unmatched: 6. Here the CDR3 reads CASSRDRFSYGYTF. The CDR3 region has the DNA TGTGCCAGCAGCCGGGACAGGTTTAGCTATGGCTACACCTTC.

This chain links TRBV2 with TRBJ1-1; 7 bases are a match to TRBD1. V dropped 6 bases and J dropped 0; count of bases not matched to a gene: 4. The CDR3 loop spans 14 amino acids. CDR1 and CDR2 (germline): SNHLY, FYNNEI. For the CDR3, the DNA is TGTGCCAGCAGAGGGGACAGCGTGAACACTGAAGCTTTCTTT. Its translation is CASRGDSVNTEAFF.

The sample holds one count of this clone. The rearrangement uses TRBV4-1 and TRBJ2-3; no definite D call. CDR3 size: 14 residues. Trimming removed 3 bases from V and 2 bases from J, with 9 bases in between. Germline lookup yields CDR1 MGHRA and CDR2 YSYEKL. The CDR3 spells CASSQKAPTDTQYF. CDR3 sequence (DNA): TGCGCCAGCAGCCAGAAGGCTCCCACAGATACGCAGTATTTT.